This T cell receptor beta chain was recovered during a study of molecular identifiers for immune sequencing clone quantification. V was trimmed by 6 bases and J by 9 bases, leaving 10 bases between them. The germline V gene encodes CDR1 SGHDT and CDR2 YYEEEE. The CDR3 covers 11 residues. This clonotype was seen many times. TCRdb re-called the PCR reads with MiXCR, one entry per CDR3 protein. Of 350,000 or so distinct CDR3 sequences in the sample, about a fifth were seen once. The TCR comes from a human donor in good health. Some libraries in this study had Jurkat cell RNA spiked in. The V gene is TRBV5-6, the J gene TRBJ2-1; tentative D call: TRBD2 (5 bases). Sequenced material: naive CD8+ T cells from blood, with Jurkat cell RNA spiked in. The subset here: FACS-sorted CD8+CD4-CCR7+CD45RA+ naive T cells. CDR3 in DNA: TGTGCCAGCACCGACTATTTTGAGCAGTTCTTC. It is translated as CASTDYFEQFF.